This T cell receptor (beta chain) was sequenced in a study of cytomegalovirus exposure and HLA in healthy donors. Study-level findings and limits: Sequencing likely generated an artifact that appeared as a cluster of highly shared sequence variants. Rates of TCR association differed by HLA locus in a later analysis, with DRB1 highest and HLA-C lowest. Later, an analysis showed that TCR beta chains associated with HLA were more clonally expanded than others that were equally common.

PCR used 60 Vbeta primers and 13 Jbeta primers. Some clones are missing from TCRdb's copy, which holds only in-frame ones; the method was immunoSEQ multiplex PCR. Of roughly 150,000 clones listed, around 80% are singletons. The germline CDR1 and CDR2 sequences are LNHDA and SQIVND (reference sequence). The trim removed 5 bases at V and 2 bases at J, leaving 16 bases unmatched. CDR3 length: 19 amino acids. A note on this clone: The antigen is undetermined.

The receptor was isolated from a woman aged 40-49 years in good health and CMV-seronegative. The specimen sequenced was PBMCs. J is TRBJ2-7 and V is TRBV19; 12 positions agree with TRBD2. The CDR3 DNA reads TGTGCCAGTAGTCCCTTAGGACTAGCGGGATCGGAGATAGCCTACGAGCAGTACTTC. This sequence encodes CASSPLGLAGSEIAYEQYF. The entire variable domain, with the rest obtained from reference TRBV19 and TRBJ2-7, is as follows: DGGITQSPKYLFRKEGQNVTLSCEQNLNHDAMYWYRQDPGQGLRLIYYSQIVNDFQKGDIAEGYSVSREKKESFPLTVTSAQKNPTAFYLCASSPLGLAGSEIAYEQYFGPGTRLTVT.